This is a list of T cell receptor beta chains from one sample in a study of brain T cells in children with intractable seizures. Generated by immunoSEQ multiplex PCR, the TCRdb table keeps only in-frame clones and is missing some. Among about 340,000 clones listed, about 93% were seen once. This specimen was peripheral blood, taken 4 to 5 months after surgery. The receptors originated from a boy younger than two with tuberous sclerosis and intractable seizures. Each CDR3 is given with its conserved first and last residue. A D gene is named only where the DNA matches it firmly. A row's size may be missing; if present it is once, few, many or a size class.

V gene	J gene	D gene	clone size	CDR3 DNA	CDR3 protein
TRBV13	TRBJ2-7	TRBD2	.	TGTGCCAGCAGCCCCCGACTAGCGGCTCAGGACGAGCAGTACTTC	CASSPRLAAQDEQYF
TRBV14	TRBJ2-3	.	.	TGTGCCAGCAGCCCGGGCCTAGCTTCAGATACGCAGTATTTT	CASSPGLASDTQYF
TRBV3-1/TRBV3-2	TRBJ1-1	TRBD1	once	TGTGCCAGCAGCCCACAAACAGGGGGCATAACTGAAGCTTTCTTT	CASSPQTGGITEAFF
TRBV25-1	TRBJ2-2	TRBD1	once	TGTGCCAGCAGTGAGGGACAGGGGGCTCCCGGGGAGCTGTTTTTT	CASSEGQGAPGELFF
TRBV9	TRBJ2-3	.	.	TGTGCCAGCAGCGTGAAGCGGTTCACAGATACGCAGTATTTT	CASSVKRFTDTQYF
TRBV6-5	TRBJ2-3	.	.	TGTGCCAGCAGGGGAGTACAGCACACAGATACGCAGTATTTT	CASRGVQHTDTQYF
TRBV24-1	TRBJ1-2	.	.	TGTGCCACCAGTGATTCGTATGGCTACACCTTC	CATSDSYGYTF
TRBV19	TRBJ1-3	.	.	TGTGCCAGTACCGGGACTTCAGGAAACACCATATATTTT	CASTGTSGNTIYF
TRBV6-2/TRBV6-3	TRBJ1-5	.	.	TGTGCCAGCAGTTACAGGGTAGAAAATCAGCCCCAGCATTTT	CASSYRVENQPQHF
TRBV12-3/TRBV12-4	TRBJ2-7	.	.	TGTGCCAGCAGCAGAGCCCTACGGCAGCAGTACTTC	CASSRALRQQYF
TRBV6-5	TRBJ2-5	.	.	TGTGCCAGCAACACGTGGCAGGGCGGTCGAGAGACCCAGTACTTC	CASNTWQGGRETQYF
TRBV11-2	TRBJ1-1	.	.	TGTGCCAGCAGCCCTCAGATATTCAAGAACACTGAAGCTTTCTTT	CASSPQIFKNTEAFF
TRBV3-1/TRBV3-2	TRBJ1-3	.	.	TGTGCCAGCAGCCCACAGGGTAGTCGAAACACCATATATTTT	CASSPQGSRNTIYF
TRBV15	TRBJ1-5	TRBD1	.	TGTGCCACCAGCAAGGGCGACAGGGTTAGCAATCAGCCCCAGCATTTT	CATSKGDRVSNQPQHF
TRBV19	TRBJ2-7	TRBD2	.	TGTGCCAGTAGTATGCGAGGGGAGGGTAGCGAGCAGTACTTC	CASSMRGEGSEQYF
TRBV3-1/TRBV3-2	TRBJ2-7	.	.	TGTGCCAGCAGCCAAGCGTCCTCCGAGCAGTACTTC	CASSQASSEQYF